Sequencing of this TCR beta chain was carried out in a study of shared clonotypes between healthy human individuals. Assay: immunoSEQ multiplex PCR; the TCRdb copy retains only in-frame clones and omits some. The sample consists of approximately 2,000,000 clones, roughly 90% of them appearing once. Splitting of CD4+ cells produced CD45RA+ naive and CD45RA-negative memory subsets. Study outcomes and limitations: The study drew on few donors, limiting represented genetic and exposure-history diversity.

A word on this clone: Its cognate antigen is unknown.

The germline V and J ends were trimmed by 5 bases and 8 bases, with 9 bases remaining between them. The germline V gene has CDR1 SGHAT and CDR2 FQNNGV. The CDR3 sequence is 12 residues long. This receptor was obtained from a man aged 18 to 35 in good health. Some clones in this sample may be carry-over from other donors' samples. The chain employs TRBV11-2 and TRBJ2-2; D is uncertain. Sequencing was done on a sample of naive CD4+ T cells from PBMCs. Subset reported: CD45RA+ positively selected. Here the CDR3 DNA reads TGTGCCAGCAGCACGGCGTGGGGGGAGCTGTTTTTT. It is translated as CASSTAWGELFF.